A single sample is the source of the 20 T cell receptor beta chains below, sequenced in a study of blood T cell repertoires in COVID-19. Measured with immunoSEQ multiplex PCR; TCRdb has only the in-frame clones, and not every one. The data show 30,000 to 40,000 clones, roughly four fifths seen once. Sequenced input: peripheral blood. Receptor source: a man older than 75 with active or convalescent COVID-19.

The rearrangement uses TRBV7-8 and TRBJ1-5; D is uncertain. The CDR3 has 16 amino acids. The V end lost 1 base, the J end lost 6 bases, and 16 bases lay between the germline ends. CDR1 and CDR2 (germline): SGHVS, FQNEAQ. CDR3 DNA: TGTGCCAGCAGCTTAGGATCGTCAGGTGCGGGTCAGCCCCAGCATTTT. Translation: CASSLGSSGAGQPQHF.

V usage is TRBV6-5 and J usage is TRBJ1-6; 9 bases match TRBD1. The V and J ends lost 6 bases and 9 bases, in that order; junction bases with no gene match: 9. Germline V CDR1 and CDR2: MNHEY, SVGAGI. The CDR3 spans 15 residues. For the CDR3, the DNA is TGTGCCAGCAGACCGGACAGGGGAAATTTTTCACCCCTCCACTTT. It codes for CASRPDRGNFSPLHF.

In its sample, this clone was seen once. This chain links TRBV25-1 with TRBJ2-5; TRBD2 matches at 7 bases. The CDR3 is made up of 12 amino acids. With V trimmed by 7 bases and J by 3 bases, 2 bases remained unmatched. The germline V gene encodes CDR1 MGHDK and CDR2 SYGVNS. DNA for the CDR3: TGTGCCAGCAAAGGACTAGAAGAGACCCAGTACTTC. It specifies CASKGLEETQYF.

The rearrangement links TRBV7-9 to TRBJ2-7, with a weak D call TRBD1 (6 bases). Germline V gene lookup returns CDR1 SEHNR and CDR2 FQNEAQ (reference sequence). The CDR3 is made up of 15 amino acids. V was cut by 5 bases and J by 2 bases, with 16 bases left in between. The CDR3 loop is CASSTGTPGPYEQYF. The CDR3 DNA follows: TGTGCCAGCAGCACAGGGACACCCGGGCCCTACGAGCAGTACTTC.

The V and J genes are TRBV30 and TRBJ2-7, with D perhaps matching TRBD2 (5 bases). The CDR3 has 14 amino acids. Germline values: CDR1 GTSNPN, CDR2 SVGIG (reference sequence). V was pared by 3 bases and J by 0 bases, with 12 bases between. CDR3 region: CAWSPPDFSYEQYF. CDR3 nucleotides: TGTGCCTGGAGCCCTCCGGACTTCTCCTACGAGCAGTACTTC.

The genes are TRBV3-1 (or the pseudogene TRBV3-2) and TRBJ2-1; maybe TRBD2 (5 bases). Germline CDR1 is LGHDT and CDR2 is YNNKEL (reference sequence). V lost 4 bases and J 2 bases, leaving 12 bases between the germline ends. The CDR3 length is 15 residues. Here the CDR3 reads CASSLDFLPYNEQFF. The CDR3 bases are TGTGCCAGCAGCCTGGACTTTTTACCCTACAATGAGCAGTTCTTC.

The chain combines TRBV2 with TRBJ2-7; 11 nucleotides agree with TRBD1. In germline, CDR1 is SNHLY, CDR2 FYNNEI. V dropped 5 bases and J dropped 4; count of bases not matched to a gene: 4. The CDR3 is 14 residues long. As DNA, the CDR3 is TGTGCCAGCAGTCGGGACAGGGGGGCGTACGAGCAGTACTTC. It specifies CASSRDRGAYEQYF.

V gene TRBV3-1 (or the pseudogene TRBV3-2) combines with J gene TRBJ2-5; no clear D. The germline V gene has CDR1 LGHDT and CDR2 YNNKEL (reference sequence). This CDR3 is built from 15 residues. Trimming took off 4 bases at V and 2 bases at J, with 14 bases between the two ends. The CDR3 loop reads CASSRRQVGQETQYF. The CDR3 DNA follows: TGTGCCAGCAGCCGTCGGCAGGTTGGGCAAGAGACCCAGTACTTC.

J is TRBJ2-3 and V is TRBV6-2 or TRBV6-3, with 11 bases fitting TRBD1. The trim removed 5 bases at V and 8 bases at J, leaving 15 bases unmatched. The CDR3 contains 17 residues. Germline V gene sequence: CDR1 MNHEY, CDR2 SVGEGT. The CDR3 DNA follows: TGTGCCAGCAGTCGTTCCGGGACAGGGGGGATTTTGGGTACGCAGTATTTT. Residues: CASSRSGTGGILGTQYF.

This chain joins TRBV18 and TRBJ1-1, with D maybe TRBD1 (6 bases). The CDR3 sequence is 16 residues long. V lost 5 bases and J 0 bases, leaving 16 bases between the germline ends. Looked up from germline, CDR1 is KGHSH and CDR2 is LQKENI. The CDR3 coding sequence is TGTGCCAGCTCAGGGGGGGCGGTTCAGATGAACACTGAAGCTTTCTTT. Translation gives CASSGGAVQMNTEAFF.

The sample holds one count of this clone. J is TRBJ2-4 and V is TRBV19, with 7 bases identical to TRBD1. CDR1 is LNHDA, CDR2 SQIVND, per germline (reference sequence). The CDR3 extends over 15 amino acids. V shed 2 bases, J shed 9 bases, and the junction held 10 bases outside the gene matches. CDR3 region: CASSIRDSSKGIQYF. The CDR3 DNA follows: TGTGCCAGTAGTATACGGGACAGCTCTAAAGGCATTCAGTACTTC.

This chain uses TRBV7-3 with TRBJ2-3; D possibly corresponds to TRBD2 (5 bases). V was trimmed by 1 base and J by 5 bases, leaving 13 bases between them. CDR3 length: 15 amino acids. The germline gives CDR1 SGHTA, CDR2 FQGTGA. The CDR3 protein is CASSLNQRRGDTQYF. The CDR3 coding sequence is TGTGCCAGCAGCTTAAATCAGCGTCGGGGAGATACGCAGTATTTT.

The chain is built from TRBV19 and TRBJ1-6; possible D gene TRBD1, 6 bases. The CDR3 sequence is 16 residues long. The germline gives CDR1 LNHDA, CDR2 SQIVND (reference sequence). V was cut by 4 bases and J by 7 bases, with 17 bases left in between. CDR3 loop: CASSRLTGLQNSPLHF. The CDR3 DNA sequence: TGTGCCAGTAGTAGATTGACAGGCCTGCAGAATTCACCCCTCCACTTT.

CDR3 coding DNA: TGTGCCAGCAGTTTCGGTCTTGGGCAACAGCCCCAGCATTTT. Translated, it gives CASSFGLGQQPQHF. The chain employs TRBV28 and TRBJ1-5; D ambiguous. Germline V gives CDR1 MDHEN, CDR2 SYDVKM. The CDR3 sequence is 14 residues long. V dropped 3 bases and J dropped 7 bases, with 13 bases sitting between them.

The chain links TRBV6-5 to TRBJ1-1; TRBD1 matches 8 bases. Germline CDR1 is MNHEY and CDR2 is SVGAGI. The CDR3 is 13 residues long. J was trimmed by 1 base and V by 6 bases; bases with no gene match: 1. As DNA, the CDR3 is TGTGCCAGCAGGGACAGGGAGAACACTGAAGCTTTCTTT. Its protein is CASRDRENTEAFF.

This chain joins TRBV19 and TRBJ1-1; D may be TRBD1 (5 bases). V was pared by 5 bases and J by 4 bases, with 14 bases between. CDR3 size: 14 residues. Germline values: CDR1 LNHDA, CDR2 SQIVND (reference sequence). This CDR3 reads CASSDPGLTTEAFF. The DNA of the CDR3 is TGTGCCAGTAGTGATCCGGGACTGACCACTGAAGCTTTCTTT.

The chain is built from TRBV5-1 and TRBJ2-5; possibly TRBD2 for D (5 bases). The germline V gene has CDR1 SGHRS and CDR2 YFSETQ. This CDR3 has 15 amino acids. Trimming stripped 4 bases from V and 5 bases from J, with 18 bases between. The CDR3 region has the DNA TGCGCCAGCAGCGAGGGTTTGGGCCTCGGTGAGACCCAGTACTTC. Translating gives CASSEGLGLGETQYF.

This sequence joins TRBV29-1 and TRBJ2-5, with D perhaps matching TRBD1 (5 bases). This CDR3 has 12 residues. The germline V and J ends were trimmed by 8 bases and 1 base, with 11 bases remaining between them. The germline CDR1 and CDR2 sequences are SQVTM and ANQGSEA. CDR3 loop: CSIRQFQETQYF. CDR3 nucleotide sequence: TGCAGCATCAGACAGTTCCAAGAGACCCAGTACTTC.

The genes are TRBV5-1 and TRBJ2-3; 9 nucleotides match TRBD1. The CDR3 runs 16 residues. The germline CDR1 and CDR2 sequences are SGHRS and YFSETQ. V dropped 0 bases and J dropped 2; count of bases not matched to a gene: 4. DNA of the CDR3: TGCGCCAGCAGCTTGGGGGACAGGGAAGACACAGATACGCAGTATTTT. Its translation is CASSLGDREDTDTQYF.

This rearrangement joins TRBV19 to TRBJ1-2; no reliable D call. CDR3 length: 18 residues. Looked up from germline, CDR1 is LNHDA and CDR2 is SQIVND (reference sequence). V was clipped by 4 bases and J by 4 bases, with 25 bases between them. CDR3 amino acids: CASSTSSRSGMILYGYTF. CDR3 coding DNA: TGTGCCAGTAGTACCTCGTCCCGCTCGGGTATGATCCTCTATGGCTACACCTTC.